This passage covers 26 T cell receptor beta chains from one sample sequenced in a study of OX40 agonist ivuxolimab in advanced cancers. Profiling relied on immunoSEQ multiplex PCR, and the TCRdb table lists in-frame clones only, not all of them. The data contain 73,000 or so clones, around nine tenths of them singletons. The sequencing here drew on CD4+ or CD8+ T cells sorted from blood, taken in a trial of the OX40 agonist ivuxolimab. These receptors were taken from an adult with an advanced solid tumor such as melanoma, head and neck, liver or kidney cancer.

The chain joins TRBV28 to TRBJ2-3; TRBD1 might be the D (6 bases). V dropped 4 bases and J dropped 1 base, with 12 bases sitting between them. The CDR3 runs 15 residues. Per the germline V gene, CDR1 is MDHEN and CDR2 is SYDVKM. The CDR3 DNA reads TGTGCCAGCAGTTCCCCAAAGGGGGGCACAGATACGCAGTATTTT. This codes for CASSSPKGGTDTQYF.

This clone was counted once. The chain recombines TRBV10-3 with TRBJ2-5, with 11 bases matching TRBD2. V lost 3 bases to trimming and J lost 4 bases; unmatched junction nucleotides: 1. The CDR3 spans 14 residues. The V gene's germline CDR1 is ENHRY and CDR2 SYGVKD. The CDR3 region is CAISEGLAGETQYF. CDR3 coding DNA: TGTGCCATCAGTGAAGGACTAGCGGGAGAGACCCAGTACTTC.

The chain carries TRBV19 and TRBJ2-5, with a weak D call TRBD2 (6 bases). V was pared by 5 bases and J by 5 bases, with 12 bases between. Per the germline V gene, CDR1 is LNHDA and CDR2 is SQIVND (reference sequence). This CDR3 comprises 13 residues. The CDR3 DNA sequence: TGTGCCAGTAGTGGACGACTAGGGGAGACCCAGTACTTC. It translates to CASSGRLGETQYF.

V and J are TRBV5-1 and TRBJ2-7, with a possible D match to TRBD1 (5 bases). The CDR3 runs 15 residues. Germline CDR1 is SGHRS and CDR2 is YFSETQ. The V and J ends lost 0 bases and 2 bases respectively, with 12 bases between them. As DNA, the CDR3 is TGCGCCAGCAGCTTGGGTCAGGGATACACCTACGAGCAGTACTTC. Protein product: CASSLGQGYTYEQYF.

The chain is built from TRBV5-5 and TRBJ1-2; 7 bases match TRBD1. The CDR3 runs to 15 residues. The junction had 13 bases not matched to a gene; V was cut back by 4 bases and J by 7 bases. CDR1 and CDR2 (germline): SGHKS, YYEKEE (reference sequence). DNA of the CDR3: TGTGCCAGCAGCCCGGCGGGACAGCGGATCGGTGGCTACACCTTC. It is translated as CASSPAGQRIGGYTF.

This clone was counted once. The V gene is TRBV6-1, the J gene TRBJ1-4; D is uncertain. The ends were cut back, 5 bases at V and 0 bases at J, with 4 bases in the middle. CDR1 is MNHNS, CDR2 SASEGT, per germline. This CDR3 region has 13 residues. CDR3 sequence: CASSRATNEKLFF. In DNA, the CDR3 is TGTGCCAGCAGTCGTGCAACTAATGAAAAACTGTTTTTT.

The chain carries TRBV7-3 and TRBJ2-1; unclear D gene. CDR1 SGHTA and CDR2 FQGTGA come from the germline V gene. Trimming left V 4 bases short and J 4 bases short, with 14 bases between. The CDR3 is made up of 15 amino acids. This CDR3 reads CASSSDPMTYNEQFF. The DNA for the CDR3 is TGTGCCAGCAGCTCCGACCCAATGACGTACAATGAGCAGTTCTTC.

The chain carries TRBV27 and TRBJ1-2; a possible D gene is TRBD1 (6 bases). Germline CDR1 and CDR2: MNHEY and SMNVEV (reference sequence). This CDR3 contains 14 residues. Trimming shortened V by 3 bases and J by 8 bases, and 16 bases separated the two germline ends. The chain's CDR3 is CASSFVQGHRGYTF. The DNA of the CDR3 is TGTGCCAGCAGTTTCGTCCAGGGGCATCGAGGCTACACCTTC.

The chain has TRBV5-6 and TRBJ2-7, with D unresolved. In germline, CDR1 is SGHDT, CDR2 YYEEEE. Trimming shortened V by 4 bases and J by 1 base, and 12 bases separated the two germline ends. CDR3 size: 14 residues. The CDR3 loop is CASSPVGESYEQYF. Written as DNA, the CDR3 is TGTGCCAGCAGCCCGGTTGGGGAATCCTACGAGCAGTACTTC.

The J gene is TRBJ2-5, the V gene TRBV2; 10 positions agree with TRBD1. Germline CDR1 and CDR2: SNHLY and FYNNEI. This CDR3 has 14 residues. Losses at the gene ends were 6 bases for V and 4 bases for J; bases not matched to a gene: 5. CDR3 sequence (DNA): TGTGCCAGCAGGGTGGGACAGGGGTTAGAGACCCAGTACTTC. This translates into CASRVGQGLETQYF.

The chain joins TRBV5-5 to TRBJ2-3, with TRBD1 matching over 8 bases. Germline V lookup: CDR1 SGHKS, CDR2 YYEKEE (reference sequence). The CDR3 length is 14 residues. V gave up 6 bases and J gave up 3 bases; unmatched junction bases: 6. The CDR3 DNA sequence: TGTGCCAGCACGGCAGGGGGCATGACAGATACGCAGTATTTT. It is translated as CASTAGGMTDTQYF. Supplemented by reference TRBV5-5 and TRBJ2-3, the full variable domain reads DAGVTQSPTHLIKTRGQQVTLRCSPISGHKSVSWYQQVLGQGPQFIFQYYEKEERGRGNFPDRFSARQFPNYSSELNVNALLLGDSALYLCASTAGGMTDTQYFGPGTRLTVL.

The CDR3 sequence: CAWTGTGILETQYF. For the CDR3, the DNA is TGTGCCTGGACCGGGACAGGGATCCTAGAGACCCAGTACTTC. The chain is built from TRBV30 and TRBJ2-5; 9 bases line up with TRBD1. J gave up 4 bases and V 4 bases, and 7 bases lay outside the gene matches. Germline values: CDR1 GTSNPN, CDR2 SVGIG (reference sequence). This CDR3 has 14 residues.

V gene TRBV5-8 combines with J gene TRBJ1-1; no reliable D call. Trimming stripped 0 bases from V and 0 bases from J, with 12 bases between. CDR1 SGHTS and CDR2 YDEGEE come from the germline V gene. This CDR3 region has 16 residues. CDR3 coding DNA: TGTGCCAGCAGCTTGGACCGAGGACTGTTGAACACTGAAGCTTTCTTT. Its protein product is CASSLDRGLLNTEAFF.

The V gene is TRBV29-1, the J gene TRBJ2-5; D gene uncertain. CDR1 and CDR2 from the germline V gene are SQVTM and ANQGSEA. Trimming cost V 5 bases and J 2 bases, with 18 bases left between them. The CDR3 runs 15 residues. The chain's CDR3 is CSVPAFRGQQETQYF. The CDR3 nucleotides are TGCAGCGTTCCAGCCTTTCGAGGCCAGCAAGAGACCCAGTACTTC.

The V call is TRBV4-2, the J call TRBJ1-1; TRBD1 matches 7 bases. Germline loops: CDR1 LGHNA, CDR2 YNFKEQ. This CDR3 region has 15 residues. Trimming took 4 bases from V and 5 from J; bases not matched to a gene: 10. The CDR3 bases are TGTGCCAGCAGCCTACGGGGAGGGGGCTTTACTGAAGCTTTCTTT. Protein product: CASSLRGGGFTEAFF.

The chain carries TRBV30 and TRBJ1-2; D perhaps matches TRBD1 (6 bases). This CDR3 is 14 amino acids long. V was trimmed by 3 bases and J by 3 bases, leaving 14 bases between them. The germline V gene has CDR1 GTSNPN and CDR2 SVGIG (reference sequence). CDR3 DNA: TGTGCCTGGAGCAACGGGGGGGCAGACTATGGCTACACCTTC. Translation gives CAWSNGGADYGYTF. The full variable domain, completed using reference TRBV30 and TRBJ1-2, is SQTIHQWPATLVQPVGSPLSLECTVEGTSNPNLYWYRQAAGRGLQLLFYSVGIGQISSEVPQNLSASRPQDRQFILSSKKLLLSDSGFYLCAWSNGGADYGYTFGSGTRLTVV.

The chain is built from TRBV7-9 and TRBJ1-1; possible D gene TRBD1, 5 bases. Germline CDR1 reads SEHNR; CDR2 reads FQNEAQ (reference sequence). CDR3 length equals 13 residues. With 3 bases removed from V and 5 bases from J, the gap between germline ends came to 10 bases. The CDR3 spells CASSFQEGTEAFF. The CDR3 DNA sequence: TGTGCCAGCAGCTTCCAGGAGGGGACTGAAGCTTTCTTT.

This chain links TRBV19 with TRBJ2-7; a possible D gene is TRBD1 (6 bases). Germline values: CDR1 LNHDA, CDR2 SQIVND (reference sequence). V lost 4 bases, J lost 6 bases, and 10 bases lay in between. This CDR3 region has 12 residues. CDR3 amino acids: CASSTAGVEQYF. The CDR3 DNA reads TGTGCCAGTAGTACTGCAGGGGTCGAGCAGTACTTC.

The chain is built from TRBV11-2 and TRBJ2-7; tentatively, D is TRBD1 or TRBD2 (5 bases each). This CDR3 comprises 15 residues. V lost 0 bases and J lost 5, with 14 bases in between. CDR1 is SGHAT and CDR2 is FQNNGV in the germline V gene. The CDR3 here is CASSLDYGASNEQYF. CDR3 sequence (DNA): TGTGCCAGCAGCTTAGACTACGGGGCTTCGAACGAGCAGTACTTC.

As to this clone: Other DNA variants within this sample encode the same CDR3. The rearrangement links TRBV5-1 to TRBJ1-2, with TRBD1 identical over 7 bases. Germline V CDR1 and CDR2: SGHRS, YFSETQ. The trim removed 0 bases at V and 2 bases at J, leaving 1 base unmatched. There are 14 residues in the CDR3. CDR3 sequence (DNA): TGCGCCAGCAGCTTGGGGGGACAGAACTATGGCTACACCTTC. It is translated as CASSLGGQNYGYTF.

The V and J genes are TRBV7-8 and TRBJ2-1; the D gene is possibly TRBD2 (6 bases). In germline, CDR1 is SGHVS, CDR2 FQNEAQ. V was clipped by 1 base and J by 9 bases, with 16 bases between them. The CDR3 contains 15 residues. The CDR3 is CASSLGLVRMGEQFF. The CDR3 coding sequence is TGTGCCAGCAGCTTAGGACTAGTTAGGATGGGTGAGCAGTTCTTC. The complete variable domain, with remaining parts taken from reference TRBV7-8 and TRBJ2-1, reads GAGVSQSPRYKVAKRGQDVALRCDPISGHVSLFWYQQALGQGPEFLTYFQNEAQLDKSGLPSDRFFAERPEGSVSTLKIQRTQQEDSAVYLCASSLGLVRMGEQFFGPGTRLTVL.

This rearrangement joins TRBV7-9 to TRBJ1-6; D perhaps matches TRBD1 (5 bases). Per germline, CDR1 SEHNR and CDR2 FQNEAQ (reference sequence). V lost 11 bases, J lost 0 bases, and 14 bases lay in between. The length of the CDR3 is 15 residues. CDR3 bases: TGTGCCGGCAAACAGGATAACTCCTATAATTCACCCCTCCACTTT. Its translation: CAGKQDNSYNSPLHF.

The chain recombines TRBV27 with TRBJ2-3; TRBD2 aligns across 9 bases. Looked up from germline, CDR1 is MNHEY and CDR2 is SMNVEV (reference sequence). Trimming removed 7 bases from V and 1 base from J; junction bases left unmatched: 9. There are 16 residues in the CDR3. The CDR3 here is CASTQLWTSGTDTQYF. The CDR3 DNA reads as TGTGCCAGCACCCAACTTTGGACTAGCGGCACAGATACGCAGTATTTT.

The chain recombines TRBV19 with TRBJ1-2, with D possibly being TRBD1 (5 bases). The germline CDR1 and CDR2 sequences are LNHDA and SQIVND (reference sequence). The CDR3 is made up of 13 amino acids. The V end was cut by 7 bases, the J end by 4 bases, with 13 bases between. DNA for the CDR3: TGTGCCAGTATTGGGGGGGGACCCTATGGCTACACCTTC. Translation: CASIGGGPYGYTF.

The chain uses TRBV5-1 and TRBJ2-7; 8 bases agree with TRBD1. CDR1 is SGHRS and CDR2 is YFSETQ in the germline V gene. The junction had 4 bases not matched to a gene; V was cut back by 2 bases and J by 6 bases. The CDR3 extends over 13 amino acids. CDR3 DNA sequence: TGCGCCAGCAGCTTATTCAGGGGGCTCGAGCAGTACTTC. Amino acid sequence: CASSLFRGLEQYF. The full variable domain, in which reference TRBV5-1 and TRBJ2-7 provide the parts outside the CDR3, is KAGVTQTPRYLIKTRGQQVTLSCSPISGHRSVSWYQQTPGQGLQFLFEYFSETQRNKGNFPGRFSGRQFSNSRSEMNVSTLELGDSALYLCASSLFRGLEQYFGPGTRLTVT.

In DNA form, the CDR3 reads TGTGCCAGCAGTTCCCCTGGGAGGTTATCTTCCTACGAGCAGTACTTC. Amino acids: CASSSPGRLSSYEQYF. The chain uses TRBV28 and TRBJ2-7, with a possible D match to TRBD2 (6 bases). The CDR3 is 16 amino acids. V was pared by 4 bases and J by 1 base, with 17 bases between. Germline V gene data show CDR1 as MDHEN and CDR2 as SYDVKM.